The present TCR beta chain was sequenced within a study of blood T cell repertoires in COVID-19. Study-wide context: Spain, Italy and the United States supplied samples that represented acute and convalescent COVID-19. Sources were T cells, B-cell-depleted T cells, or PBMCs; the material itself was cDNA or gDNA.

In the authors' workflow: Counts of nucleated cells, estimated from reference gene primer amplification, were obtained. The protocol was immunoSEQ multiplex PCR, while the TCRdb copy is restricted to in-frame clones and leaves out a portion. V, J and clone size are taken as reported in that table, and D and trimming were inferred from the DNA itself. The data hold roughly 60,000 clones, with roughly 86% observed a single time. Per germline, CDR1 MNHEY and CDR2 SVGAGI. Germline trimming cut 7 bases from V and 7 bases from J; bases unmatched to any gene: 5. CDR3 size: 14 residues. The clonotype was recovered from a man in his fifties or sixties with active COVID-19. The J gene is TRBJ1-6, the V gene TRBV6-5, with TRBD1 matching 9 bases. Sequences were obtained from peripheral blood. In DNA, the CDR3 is TGTGCCAGCATCCGGGACAGGGAGAATTCACCCCTCCACTTT. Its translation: CASIRDRENSPLHF.